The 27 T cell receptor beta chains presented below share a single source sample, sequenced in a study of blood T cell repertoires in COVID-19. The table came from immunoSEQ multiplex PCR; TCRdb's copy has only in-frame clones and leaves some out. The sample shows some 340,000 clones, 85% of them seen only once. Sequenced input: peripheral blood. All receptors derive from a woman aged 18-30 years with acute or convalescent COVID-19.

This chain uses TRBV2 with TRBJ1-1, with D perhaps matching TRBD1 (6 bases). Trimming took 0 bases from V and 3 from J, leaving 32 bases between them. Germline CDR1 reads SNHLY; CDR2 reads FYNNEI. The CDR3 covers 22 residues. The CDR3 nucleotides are TGTGCCAGCAGTGAAGCCATGCCGTCAGCGGGACATTTGGTAGTCGGGGACACTGAAGCTTTCTTT. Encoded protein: CASSEAMPSAGHLVVGDTEAFF.

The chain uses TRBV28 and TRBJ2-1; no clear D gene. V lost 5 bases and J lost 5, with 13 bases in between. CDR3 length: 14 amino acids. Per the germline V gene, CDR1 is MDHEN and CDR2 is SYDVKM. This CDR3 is CASSLQTLHNEQFF. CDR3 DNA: TGTGCCAGCAGTCTACAGACACTCCACAATGAGCAGTTCTTC.

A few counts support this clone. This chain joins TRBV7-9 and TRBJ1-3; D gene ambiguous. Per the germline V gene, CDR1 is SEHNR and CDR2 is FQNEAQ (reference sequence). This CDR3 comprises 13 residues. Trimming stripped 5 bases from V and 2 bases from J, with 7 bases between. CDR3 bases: TGTGCCAGCAGCCGCCCAGCTGGAAACACCATATATTTT. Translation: CASSRPAGNTIYF.

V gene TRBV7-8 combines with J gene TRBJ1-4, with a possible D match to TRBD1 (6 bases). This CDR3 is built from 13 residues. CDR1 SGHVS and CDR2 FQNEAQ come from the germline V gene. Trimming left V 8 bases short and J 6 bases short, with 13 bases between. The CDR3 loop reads CASRAGVHEKLFF. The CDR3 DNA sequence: TGTGCCAGCCGAGCAGGGGTACATGAAAAACTGTTTTTT.

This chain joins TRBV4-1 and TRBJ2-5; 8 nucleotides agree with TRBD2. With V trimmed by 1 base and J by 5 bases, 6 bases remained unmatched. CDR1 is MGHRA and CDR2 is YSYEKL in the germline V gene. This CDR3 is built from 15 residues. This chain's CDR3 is CASSQGAGGLETQYF. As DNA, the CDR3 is TGCGCCAGCAGCCAAGGCGCGGGAGGTTTGGAGACCCAGTACTTC.

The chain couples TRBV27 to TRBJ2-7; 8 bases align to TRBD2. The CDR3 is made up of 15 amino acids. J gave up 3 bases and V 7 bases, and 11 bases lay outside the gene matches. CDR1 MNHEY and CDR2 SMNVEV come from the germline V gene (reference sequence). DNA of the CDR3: TGTGCCAGCACCCCTGGGGGACTAGGAAACTACGAGCAGTACTTC. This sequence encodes CASTPGGLGNYEQYF.

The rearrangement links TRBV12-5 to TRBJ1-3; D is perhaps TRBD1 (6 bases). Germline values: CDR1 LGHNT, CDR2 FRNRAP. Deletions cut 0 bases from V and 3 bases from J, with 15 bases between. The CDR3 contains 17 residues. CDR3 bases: TGTGCTAGTGGTTTGGTTCTCGGGGGGACAAGTGGAAACACCATATATTTT. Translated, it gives CASGLVLGGTSGNTIYF.

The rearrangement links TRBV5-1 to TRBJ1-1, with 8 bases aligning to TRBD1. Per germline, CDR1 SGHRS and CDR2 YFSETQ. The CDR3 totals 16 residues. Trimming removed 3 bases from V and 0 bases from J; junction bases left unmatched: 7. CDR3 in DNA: TGCGCCAGCAGCTACGGGACAGGACTCATGAACACTGAAGCTTTCTTT. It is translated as CASSYGTGLMNTEAFF. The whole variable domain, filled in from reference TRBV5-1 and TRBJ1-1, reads KAGVTQTPRYLIKTRGQQVTLSCSPISGHRSVSWYQQTPGQGLQFLFEYFSETQRNKGNFPGRFSGRQFSNSRSEMNVSTLELGDSALYLCASSYGTGLMNTEAFFGQGTRLTVV.

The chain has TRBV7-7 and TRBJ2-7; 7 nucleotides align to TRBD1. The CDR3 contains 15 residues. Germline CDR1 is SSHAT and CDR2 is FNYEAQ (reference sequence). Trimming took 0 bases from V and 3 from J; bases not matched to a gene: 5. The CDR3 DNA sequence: TGTGCCAGCAGCTTAGCTCTGGACAGGAGCTACGAGCAGTACTTC. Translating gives CASSLALDRSYEQYF.

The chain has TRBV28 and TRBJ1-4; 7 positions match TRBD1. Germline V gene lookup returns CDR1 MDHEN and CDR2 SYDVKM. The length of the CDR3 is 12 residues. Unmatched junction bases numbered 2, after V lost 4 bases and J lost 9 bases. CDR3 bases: TGTGCCAGCAGTTCGGGACAGCAAAAACTGTTTTTT. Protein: CASSSGQQKLFF.

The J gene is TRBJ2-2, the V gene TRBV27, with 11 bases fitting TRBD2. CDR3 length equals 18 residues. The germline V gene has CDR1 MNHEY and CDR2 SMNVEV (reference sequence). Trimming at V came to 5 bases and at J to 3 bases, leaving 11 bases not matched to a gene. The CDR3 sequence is CASSPIAGGDSYTGELFF. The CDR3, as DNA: TGTGCCAGCAGTCCCATAGCGGGAGGGGATTCGTACACCGGGGAGCTGTTTTTT.

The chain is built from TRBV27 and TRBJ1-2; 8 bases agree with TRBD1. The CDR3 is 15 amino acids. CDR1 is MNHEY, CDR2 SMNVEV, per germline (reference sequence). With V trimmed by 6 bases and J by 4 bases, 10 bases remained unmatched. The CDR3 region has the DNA TGTGCCAGCAGACCAGACAGGGGCGGGGGCTATGGCTACACCTTC. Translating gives CASRPDRGGGYGYTF.

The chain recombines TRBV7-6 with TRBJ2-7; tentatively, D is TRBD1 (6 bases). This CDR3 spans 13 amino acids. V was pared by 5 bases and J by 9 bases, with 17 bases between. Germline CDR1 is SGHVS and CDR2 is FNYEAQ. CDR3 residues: CASSNRDTGRQYF. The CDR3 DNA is TGTGCCAGCAGCAACCGGGACACCGGAAGGCAGTACTTC.

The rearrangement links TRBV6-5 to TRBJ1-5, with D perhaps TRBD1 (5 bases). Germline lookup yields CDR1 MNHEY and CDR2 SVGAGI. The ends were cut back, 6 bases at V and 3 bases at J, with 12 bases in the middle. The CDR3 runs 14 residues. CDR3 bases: TGTGCCAGCAGGGCAGGGATTGCCAATCAGCCCCAGCATTTT. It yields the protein CASRAGIANQPQHF.

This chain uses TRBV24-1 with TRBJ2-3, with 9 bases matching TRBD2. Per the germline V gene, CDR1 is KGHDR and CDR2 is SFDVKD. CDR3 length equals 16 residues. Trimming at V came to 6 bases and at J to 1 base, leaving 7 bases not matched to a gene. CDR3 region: CATSSSGGRRTDTQYF. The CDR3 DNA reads TGTGCCACCAGTTCGAGCGGGGGGCGACGCACAGATACGCAGTATTTT.

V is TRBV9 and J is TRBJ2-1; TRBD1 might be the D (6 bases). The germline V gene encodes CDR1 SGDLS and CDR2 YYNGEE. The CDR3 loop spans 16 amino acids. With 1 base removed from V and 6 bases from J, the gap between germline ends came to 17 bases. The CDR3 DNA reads TGTGCCAGCAGCGTAATGACGGCAGGGGTGGGCAATGAGCAGTTCTTC. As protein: CASSVMTAGVGNEQFF.

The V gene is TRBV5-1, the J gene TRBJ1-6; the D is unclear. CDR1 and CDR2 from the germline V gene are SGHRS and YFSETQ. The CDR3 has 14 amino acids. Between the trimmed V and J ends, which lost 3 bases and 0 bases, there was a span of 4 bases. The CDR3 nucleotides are TGCGCCAGCAGCTCGAGCTCCTATAATTCACCCCTCCACTTT. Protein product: CASSSSSYNSPLHF. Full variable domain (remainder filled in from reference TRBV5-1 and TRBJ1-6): KAGVTQTPRYLIKTRGQQVTLSCSPISGHRSVSWYQQTPGQGLQFLFEYFSETQRNKGNFPGRFSGRQFSNSRSEMNVSTLELGDSALYLCASSSSSYNSPLHFGNGTRLTVT.

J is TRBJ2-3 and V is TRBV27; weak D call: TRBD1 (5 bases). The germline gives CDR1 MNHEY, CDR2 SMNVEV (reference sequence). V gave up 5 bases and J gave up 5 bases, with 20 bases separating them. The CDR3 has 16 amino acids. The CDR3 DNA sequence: TGTGCCAGCAGTCCCTTAGGGGCTTTGGGGCAAGATACGCAGTATTTT. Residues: CASSPLGALGQDTQYF.

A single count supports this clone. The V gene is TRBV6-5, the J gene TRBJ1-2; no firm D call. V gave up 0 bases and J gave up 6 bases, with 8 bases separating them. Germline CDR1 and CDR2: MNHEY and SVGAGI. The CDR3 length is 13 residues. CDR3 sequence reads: CASSYSAGNGYTF. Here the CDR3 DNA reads TGTGCCAGCAGTTACTCGGCCGGGAATGGCTACACCTTC.

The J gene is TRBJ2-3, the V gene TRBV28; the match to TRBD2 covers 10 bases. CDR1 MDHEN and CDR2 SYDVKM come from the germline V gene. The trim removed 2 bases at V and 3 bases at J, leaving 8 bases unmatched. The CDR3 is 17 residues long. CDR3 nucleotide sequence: TGTGCCAGCAGTTTAGCCCTAGCGGGAGTGGGGACAGATACGCAGTATTTT. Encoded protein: CASSLALAGVGTDTQYF.

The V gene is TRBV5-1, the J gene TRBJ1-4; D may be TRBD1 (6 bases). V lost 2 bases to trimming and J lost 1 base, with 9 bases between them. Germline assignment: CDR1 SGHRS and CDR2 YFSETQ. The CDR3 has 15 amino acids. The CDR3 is CASSFTQGTNEKLFF. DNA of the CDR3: TGCGCCAGCAGCTTTACACAGGGAACTAATGAAAAACTGTTTTTT. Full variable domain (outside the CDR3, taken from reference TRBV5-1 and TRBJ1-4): KAGVTQTPRYLIKTRGQQVTLSCSPISGHRSVSWYQQTPGQGLQFLFEYFSETQRNKGNFPGRFSGRQFSNSRSEMNVSTLELGDSALYLCASSFTQGTNEKLFFGSGTQLSVL.

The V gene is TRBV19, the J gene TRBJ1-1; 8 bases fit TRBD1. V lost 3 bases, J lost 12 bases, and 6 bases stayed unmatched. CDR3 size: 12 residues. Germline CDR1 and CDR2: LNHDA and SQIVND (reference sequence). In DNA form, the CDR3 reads TGTGCCAGTAGTATTACAGGGGGAGGTTCTTTCTTT. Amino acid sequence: CASSITGGGSFF. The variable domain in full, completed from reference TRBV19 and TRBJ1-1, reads DGGITQSPKYLFRKEGQNVTLSCEQNLNHDAMYWYRQDPGQGLRLIYYSQIVNDFQKGDIAEGYSVSREKKESFPLTVTSAQKNPTAFYLCASSITGGGSFFGQGTRLTVV.

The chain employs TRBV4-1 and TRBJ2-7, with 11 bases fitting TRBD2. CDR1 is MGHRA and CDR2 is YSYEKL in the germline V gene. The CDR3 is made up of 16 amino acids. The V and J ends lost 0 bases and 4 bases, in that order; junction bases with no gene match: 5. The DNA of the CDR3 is TGCGCCAGCAGCCAAGATCGCCTAGCGGGAGGTTACGAGCAGTACTTC. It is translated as CASSQDRLAGGYEQYF.

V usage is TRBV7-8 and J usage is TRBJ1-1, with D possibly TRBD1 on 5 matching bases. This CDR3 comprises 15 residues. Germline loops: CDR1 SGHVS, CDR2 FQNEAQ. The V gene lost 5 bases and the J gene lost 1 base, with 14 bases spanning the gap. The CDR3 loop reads CASSDDSLGNTEAFF. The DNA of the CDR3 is TGTGCCAGCAGCGATGACAGCCTAGGGAACACTGAAGCTTTCTTT.

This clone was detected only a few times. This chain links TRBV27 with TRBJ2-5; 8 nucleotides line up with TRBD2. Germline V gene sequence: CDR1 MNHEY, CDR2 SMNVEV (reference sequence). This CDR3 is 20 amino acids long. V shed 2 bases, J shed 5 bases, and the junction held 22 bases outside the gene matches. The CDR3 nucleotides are TGTGCCAGCAGTTTAAGGTGGAAGGCGGGGGGAATAATTTTGTCGGAGACCCAGTACTTC. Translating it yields CASSLRWKAGGIILSETQYF.

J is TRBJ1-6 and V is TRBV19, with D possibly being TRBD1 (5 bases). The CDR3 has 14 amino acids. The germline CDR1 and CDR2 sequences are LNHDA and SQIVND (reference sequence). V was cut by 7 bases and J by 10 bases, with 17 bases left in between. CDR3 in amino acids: CASNLRQGGSPLHF. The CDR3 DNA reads TGTGCCAGTAACCTCCGGCAGGGAGGGTCACCCCTCCACTTT. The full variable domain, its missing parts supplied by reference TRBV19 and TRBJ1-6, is DGGITQSPKYLFRKEGQNVTLSCEQNLNHDAMYWYRQDPGQGLRLIYYSQIVNDFQKGDIAEGYSVSREKKESFPLTVTSAQKNPTAFYLCASNLRQGGSPLHFGNGTRLTVT.

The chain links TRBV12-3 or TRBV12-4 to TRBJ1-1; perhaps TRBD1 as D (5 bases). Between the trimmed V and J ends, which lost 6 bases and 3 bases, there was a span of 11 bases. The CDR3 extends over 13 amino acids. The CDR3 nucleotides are TGTGCCAGCAGCATGGGGGGTCACACTGAAGCTTTCTTT. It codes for CASSMGGHTEAFF.